This T cell receptor beta chain was sequenced during a study of identical twins. This clonotype was counted between two and nine times. Trimming cost V 4 bases and J 7 bases, with 19 bases left between them. The CDR3 consists of 14 residues. Germline values: CDR1 DFQATT, CDR2 SNEGSKA (reference sequence). It was template switching that added a universal primer site, and there were unique molecular identifiers on the cDNA. In TCRdb, the 5' RACE reads were re-called with MiXCR into one record per CDR3 protein. Of just under 550,000 distinct CDR3 sequences detected, approximately 14% appear once; the ten largest clones hold nearly 0.45%. The sample was also linked to a second study, of yellow fever vaccine responses in identical twins. That work contributes: A vaccine T cell response that seemed partly convergent and partly personalized was reported in twins.

The specimen sequenced was CD4+ T cells sorted from blood. V gene TRBV20-1 combines with J gene TRBJ2-5; the D gene could be TRBD1 or TRBD2 (7 bases each). The sequence came from a woman under 30 in good health. This CDR3 reads CSATRGGSKGTQYF. DNA for the CDR3: TGCAGTGCTACCAGGGGGGGGTCCAAGGGGACCCAGTACTTC.